Listed below are T cell receptor beta chains from one sample, sequenced in a study of blood T cell repertoires in COVID-19. Sequencing used immunoSEQ multiplex PCR; TCRdb keeps in-frame clones, though not all of them. This table has under 200,000 clones, less than 80% appearing once. Sample: PBMCs or T cells enriched from blood (not recorded which). These receptors were collected from a woman aged 65 to 85 in a cohort exposed to, infected with or recovered from COVID-19 (not recorded which). Both conserved end residues are part of each CDR3. Size values are once, few and many counts, or a class for expanded clones, and some rows have none.

TRBV28	TRBJ1-2	few	CASRQREGYYGYTF
TRBV11-1	TRBJ2-1	-	CASSLSSGRSYNEQFF
TRBV7-2	TRBJ2-5	-	CASSFGDRGLQETQYF
TRBV11-1	TRBJ1-1	-	CASSKQGGTEAFF
TRBV27	TRBJ2-5	-	CASSPRIGGETQYF
TRBV2	TRBJ1-3	-	CASSGTGGTGNTIYF
TRBV5-4	TRBJ2-1	-	CASSHKGGYNEQFF
TRBV2	TRBJ2-3	-	CASSRASGADTQYF
TRBV27	TRBJ2-3	once	CASSLAGGTDTQYF
TRBV2	TRBJ2-7	-	CASKGREGQYEQYF
TRBV18	TRBJ2-7	-	CASSPPGGDDEQYF
TRBV29-1	TRBJ2-7	-	CSVIRDSSYEQYF
TRBV9	TRBJ1-3	-	CASSVGGSTGNTIYF
TRBV5-1	TRBJ2-5	once	CASSVSLAGVETQYF
TRBV18	TRBJ2-5	-	CASSPSNQETQYF
TRBV11-3	TRBJ2-3	few	CASSLGGSVTDTQYF